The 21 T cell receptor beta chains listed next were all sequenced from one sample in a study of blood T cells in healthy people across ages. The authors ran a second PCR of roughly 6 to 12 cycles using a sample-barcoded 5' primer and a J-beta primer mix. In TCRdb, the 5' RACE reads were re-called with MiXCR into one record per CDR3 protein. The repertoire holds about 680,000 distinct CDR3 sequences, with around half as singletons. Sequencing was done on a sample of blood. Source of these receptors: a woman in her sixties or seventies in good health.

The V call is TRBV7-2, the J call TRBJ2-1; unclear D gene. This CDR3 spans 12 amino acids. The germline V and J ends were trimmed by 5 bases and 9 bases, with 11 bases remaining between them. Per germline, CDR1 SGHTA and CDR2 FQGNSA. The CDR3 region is CASSPRRPEQFF. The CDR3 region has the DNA TGTGCCAGCAGCCCCAGAAGGCCTGAGCAGTTCTTC.

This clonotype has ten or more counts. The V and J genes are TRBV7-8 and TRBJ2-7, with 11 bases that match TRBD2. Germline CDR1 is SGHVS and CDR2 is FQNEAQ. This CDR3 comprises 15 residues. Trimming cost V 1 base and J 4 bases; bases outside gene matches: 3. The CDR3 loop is CASSLEGTSGYEQYF. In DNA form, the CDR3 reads TGTGCCAGCAGCTTAGAGGGGACTAGCGGTTACGAGCAGTACTTC.

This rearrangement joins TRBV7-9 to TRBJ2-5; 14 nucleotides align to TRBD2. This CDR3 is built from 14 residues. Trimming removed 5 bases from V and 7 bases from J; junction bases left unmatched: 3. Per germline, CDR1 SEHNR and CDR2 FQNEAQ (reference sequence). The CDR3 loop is CASSGTSGSVTQYF. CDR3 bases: TGTGCCAGCAGCGGGACTAGCGGGAGCGTGACCCAGTACTTC.

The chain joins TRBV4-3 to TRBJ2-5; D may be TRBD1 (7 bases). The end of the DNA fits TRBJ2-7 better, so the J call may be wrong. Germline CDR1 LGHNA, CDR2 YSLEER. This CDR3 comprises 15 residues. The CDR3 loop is CASSQDPQGGFEQYF. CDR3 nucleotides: TGCGCCAGCAGCCAAGACCCGCAGGGGGGATTCGAGCAGTACTTC.

CDR3 protein: CASSPPGLQGETQYF. The CDR3 coding sequence is TGTGCCAGCTCACCGCCGGGGCTCCAAGGGGAGACCCAGTACTTC. The chain is built from TRBV18 and TRBJ2-5, with D perhaps assigned TRBD1 or TRBD2 (5 bases each). CDR1 and CDR2 (germline): KGHSH, LQKENI. CDR3 size: 15 residues. Deletions cut 3 bases from V and 5 bases from J, with 16 bases between.

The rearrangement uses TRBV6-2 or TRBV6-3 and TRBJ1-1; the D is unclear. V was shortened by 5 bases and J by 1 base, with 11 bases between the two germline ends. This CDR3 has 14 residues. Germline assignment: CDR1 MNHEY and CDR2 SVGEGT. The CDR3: CASSPQLGNTEAFF. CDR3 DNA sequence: TGTGCCAGCAGTCCCCAACTGGGGAACACTGAAGCTTTCTTT.

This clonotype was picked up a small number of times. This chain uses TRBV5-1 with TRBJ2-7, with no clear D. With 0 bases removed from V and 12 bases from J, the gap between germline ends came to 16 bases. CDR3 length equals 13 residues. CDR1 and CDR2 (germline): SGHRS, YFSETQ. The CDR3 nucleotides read TGCGCCAGCAGCTTGGGACTGGCAAGACCGTGGTACTTC. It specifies CASSLGLARPWYF.

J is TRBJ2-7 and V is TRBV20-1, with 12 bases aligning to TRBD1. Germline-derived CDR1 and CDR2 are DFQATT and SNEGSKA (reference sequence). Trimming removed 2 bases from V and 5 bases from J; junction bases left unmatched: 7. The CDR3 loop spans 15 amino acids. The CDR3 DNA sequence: TGCAGTGCTAGACACACCGGGACAGGGGGCGACGAGCAGTACTTC. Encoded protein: CSARHTGTGGDEQYF.

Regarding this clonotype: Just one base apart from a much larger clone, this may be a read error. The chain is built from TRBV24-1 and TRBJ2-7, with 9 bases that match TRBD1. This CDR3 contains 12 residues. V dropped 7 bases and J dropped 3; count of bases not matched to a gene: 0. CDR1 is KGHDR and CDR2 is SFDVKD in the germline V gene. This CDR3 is CATRGQGYEQYF. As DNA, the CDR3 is TGTGCCACCAGGGGACAGGGCTACGAGCAGTACTTC.

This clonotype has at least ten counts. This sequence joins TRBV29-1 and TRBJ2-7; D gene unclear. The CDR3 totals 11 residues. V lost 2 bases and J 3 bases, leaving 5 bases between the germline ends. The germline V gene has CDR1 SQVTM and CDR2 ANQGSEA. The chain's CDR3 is CSVEQSYEQYF. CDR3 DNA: TGCAGCGTTGAACAGAGCTACGAGCAGTACTTC.

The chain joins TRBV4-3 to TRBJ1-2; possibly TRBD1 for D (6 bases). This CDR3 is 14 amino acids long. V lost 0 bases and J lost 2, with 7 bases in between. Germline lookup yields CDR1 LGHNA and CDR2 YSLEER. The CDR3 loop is CASSQEGGNYGYTF. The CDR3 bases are TGCGCCAGCAGCCAAGAAGGGGGAAACTATGGCTACACCTTC.

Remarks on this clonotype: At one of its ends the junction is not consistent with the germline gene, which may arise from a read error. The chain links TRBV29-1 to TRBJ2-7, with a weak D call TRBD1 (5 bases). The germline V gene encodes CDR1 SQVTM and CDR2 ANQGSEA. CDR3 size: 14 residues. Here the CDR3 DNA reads TGCAGCGTTAGGGGCGGCAGCTGGTCCTGCGAGCAGTACTTC. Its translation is CSVRGGSWSCEQYF.

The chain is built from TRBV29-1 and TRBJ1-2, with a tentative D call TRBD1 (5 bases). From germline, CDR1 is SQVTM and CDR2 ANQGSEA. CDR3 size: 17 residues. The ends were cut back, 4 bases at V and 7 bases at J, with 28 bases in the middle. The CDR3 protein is CSVGPASGGGRGCGYTF. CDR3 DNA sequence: TGCAGCGTTGGCCCCGCTTCGGGGGGAGGGCGCGGCTGTGGCTACACCTTC.

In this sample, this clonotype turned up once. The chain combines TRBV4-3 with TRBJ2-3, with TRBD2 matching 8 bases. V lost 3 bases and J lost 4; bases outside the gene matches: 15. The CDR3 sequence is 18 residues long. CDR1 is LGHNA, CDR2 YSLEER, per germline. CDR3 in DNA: TGCGCCAGCAGCCAGGGACCCCCCGGACTAGCTTTCCCAGATACGCAGTATTTT. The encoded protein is CASSQGPPGLAFPDTQYF.

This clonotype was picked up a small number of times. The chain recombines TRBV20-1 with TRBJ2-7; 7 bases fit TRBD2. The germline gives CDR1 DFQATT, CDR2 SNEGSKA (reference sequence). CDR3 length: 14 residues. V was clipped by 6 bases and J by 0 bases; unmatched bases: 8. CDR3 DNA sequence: TGCAGTGCCAGGGAGGGAGCCCTCTCCTACGAGCAGTACTTC. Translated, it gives CSAREGALSYEQYF.

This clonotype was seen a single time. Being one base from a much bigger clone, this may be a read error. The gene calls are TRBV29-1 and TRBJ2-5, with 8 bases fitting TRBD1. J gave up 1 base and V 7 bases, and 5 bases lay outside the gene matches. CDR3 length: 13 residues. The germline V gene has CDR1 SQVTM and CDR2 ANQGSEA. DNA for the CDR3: TGCAGCGCACGTGGACAGGGCCAAGAGACCCAGTACTTC. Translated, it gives CSARGQGQETQYF.

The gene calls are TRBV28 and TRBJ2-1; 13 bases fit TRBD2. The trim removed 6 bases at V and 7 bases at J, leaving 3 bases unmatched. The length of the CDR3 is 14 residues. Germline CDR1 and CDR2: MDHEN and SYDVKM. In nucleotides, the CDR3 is TGTGCCAGCAGACTAGCGGGAGGGCGTAATGAGCAGTTCTTC. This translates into CASRLAGGRNEQFF.

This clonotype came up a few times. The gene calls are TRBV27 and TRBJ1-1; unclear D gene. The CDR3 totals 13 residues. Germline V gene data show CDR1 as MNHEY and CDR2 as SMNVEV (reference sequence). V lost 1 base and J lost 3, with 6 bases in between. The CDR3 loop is CASSLYWDTEAFF. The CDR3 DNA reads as TGTGCCAGCAGTTTATATTGGGACACTGAAGCTTTCTTT.

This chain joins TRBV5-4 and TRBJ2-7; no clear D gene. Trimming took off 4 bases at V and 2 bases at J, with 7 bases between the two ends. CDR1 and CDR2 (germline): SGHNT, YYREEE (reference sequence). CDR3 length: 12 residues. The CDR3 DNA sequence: TGTGCCAGCAGCACCTCAGCCTACGAGCAGTACTTC. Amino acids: CASSTSAYEQYF.

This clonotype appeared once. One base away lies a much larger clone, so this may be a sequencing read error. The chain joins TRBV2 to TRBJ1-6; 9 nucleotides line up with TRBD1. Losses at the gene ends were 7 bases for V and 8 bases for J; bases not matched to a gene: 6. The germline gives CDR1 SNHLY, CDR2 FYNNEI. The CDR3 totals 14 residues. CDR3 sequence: CASTRTGDHSPLHF. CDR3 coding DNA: TGTGCCAGCACCCGGACAGGGGATCATTCACCCCTCCACTTT. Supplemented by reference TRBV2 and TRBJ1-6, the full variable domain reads EPEVTQTPSHQVTQMGQEVILRCVPISNHLYFYWYRQILGQKVEFLVSFYNNEISEKSEIFDDQFSVERPDGSNFTLKIRSTKLEDSAMYFCASTRTGDHSPLHFGNGTRLTVT.

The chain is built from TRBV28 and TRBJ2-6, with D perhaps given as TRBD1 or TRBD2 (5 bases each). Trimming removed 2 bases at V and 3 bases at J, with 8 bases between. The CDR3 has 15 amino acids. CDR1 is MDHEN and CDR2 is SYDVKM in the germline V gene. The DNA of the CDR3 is TGTGCCAGCAGTTTAGAGGGGCTTGGGGCCAACGTCCTGACTTTC. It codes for CASSLEGLGANVLTF.